This T cell receptor (beta chain) emerged from a study of blood T cell repertoires in COVID-19. Across the study: The samples span acute and convalescent COVID-19 from the United States, Italy and Spain. T cells, B-cell-depleted T cells, or PBMCs supplied cDNA or gDNA.

Per the authors' pipeline: Nucleated cell counts were estimated from reference gene primer amplification. Libraries were prepared by immunoSEQ multiplex PCR; TCRdb keeps only in-frame clonotypes and omits some of them. The DNA gave D and trimming, while V, J and clone size come from that table. The sample records 60,000 to 75,000 clones, 82% being singletons. V shed 4 bases and J shed 1 base, with 8 bases lying between them. CDR3 length: 13 residues. The receptor was derived from a human donor in a cohort sampled during active COVID-19. This chain joins TRBV12-3 or TRBV12-4 and TRBJ2-7; unclear D gene. The specimen was peripheral blood. In nucleotides, the CDR3 is TGTGCCAGCAGTTACGACATTTCCTACGAGCAGTACTTC. Protein: CASSYDISYEQYF.